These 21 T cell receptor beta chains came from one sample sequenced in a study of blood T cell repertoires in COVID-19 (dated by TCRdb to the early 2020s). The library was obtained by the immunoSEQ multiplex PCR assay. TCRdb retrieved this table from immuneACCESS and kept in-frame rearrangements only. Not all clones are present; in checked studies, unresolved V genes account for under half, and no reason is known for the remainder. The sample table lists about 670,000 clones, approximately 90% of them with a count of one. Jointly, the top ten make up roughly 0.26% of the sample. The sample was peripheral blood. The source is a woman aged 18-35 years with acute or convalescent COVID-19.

In nucleotides, the CDR3 is TGTGCCAGCAGCTTGGCCTCCGGGACAGGGGGCTACTACGAGCAGTACTTC. Amino acids: CASSLASGTGGYYEQYF. This chain connects TRBV5-6 to TRBJ2-7, with 12 bases fitting TRBD1. The germline V gene encodes CDR1 SGHDT and CDR2 YYEEEE. V shed 0 bases, J shed 3 bases, and the junction held 7 bases outside the gene matches. The CDR3 is made up of 17 amino acids.

The CDR3 region is CASRELSGGRELFF. As DNA, the CDR3 is TGTGCCAGCAGGGAGCTTAGCGGGGGCAGGGAGCTGTTTTTT. This chain joins TRBV27 and TRBJ2-2, with 9 bases lining up with TRBD2. Looked up from germline, CDR1 is MNHEY and CDR2 is SMNVEV (reference sequence). The CDR3 spans 14 residues. The J segment lost 9 bases and the V segment lost 6 bases, leaving 8 bases of the junction unmatched.

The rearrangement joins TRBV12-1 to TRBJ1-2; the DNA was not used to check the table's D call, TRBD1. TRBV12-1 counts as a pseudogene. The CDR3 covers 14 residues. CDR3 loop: CASSSRTGADGYTF. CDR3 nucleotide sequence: TGTGCCAGCAGCTCCCGAACAGGGGCGGATGGCTACACCTTC.

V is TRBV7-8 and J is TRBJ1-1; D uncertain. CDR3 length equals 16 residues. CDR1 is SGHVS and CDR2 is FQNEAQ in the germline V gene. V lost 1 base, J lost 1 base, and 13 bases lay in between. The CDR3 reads CASSLVSRLTNTEAFF. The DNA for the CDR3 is TGTGCCAGCAGCTTAGTATCGCGACTAACGAACACTGAAGCTTTCTTT.

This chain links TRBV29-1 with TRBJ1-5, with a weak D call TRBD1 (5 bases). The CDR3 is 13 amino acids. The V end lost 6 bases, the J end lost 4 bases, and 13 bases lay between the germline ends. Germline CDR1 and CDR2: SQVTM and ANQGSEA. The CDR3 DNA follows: TGCAGCGTACTCTGGGGCGAGAATCAGCCCCAGCATTTT. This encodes CSVLWGENQPQHF.

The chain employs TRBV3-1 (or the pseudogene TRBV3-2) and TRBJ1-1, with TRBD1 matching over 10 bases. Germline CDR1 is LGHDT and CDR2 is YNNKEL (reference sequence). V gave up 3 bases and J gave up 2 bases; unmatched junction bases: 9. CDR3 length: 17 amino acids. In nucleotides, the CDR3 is TGTGCCAGCAGCCAGCGGGCCGGGACAGGGGAAAACACTGAAGCTTTCTTT. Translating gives CASSQRAGTGENTEAFF.

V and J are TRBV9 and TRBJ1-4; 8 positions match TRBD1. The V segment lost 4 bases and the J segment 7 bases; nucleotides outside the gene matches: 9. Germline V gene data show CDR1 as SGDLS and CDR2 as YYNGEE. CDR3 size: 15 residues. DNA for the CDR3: TGTGCCAGCAGCTTCCGGACAGGGTTGAGTGAAAAACTGTTTTTT. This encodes CASSFRTGLSEKLFF.

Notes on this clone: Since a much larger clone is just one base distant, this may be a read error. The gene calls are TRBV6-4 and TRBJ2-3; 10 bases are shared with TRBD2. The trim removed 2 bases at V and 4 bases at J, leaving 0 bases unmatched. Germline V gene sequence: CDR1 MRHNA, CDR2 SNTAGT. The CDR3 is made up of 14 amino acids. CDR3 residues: CASSDSGGADTQYF. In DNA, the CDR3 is TGTGCCAGCAGTGACAGCGGGGGGGCAGATACGCAGTATTTT.

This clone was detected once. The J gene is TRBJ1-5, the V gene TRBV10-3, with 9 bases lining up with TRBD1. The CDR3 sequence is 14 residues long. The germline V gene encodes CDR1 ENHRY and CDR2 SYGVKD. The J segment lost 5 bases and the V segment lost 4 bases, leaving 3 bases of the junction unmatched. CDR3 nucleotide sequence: TGTGCCATCAGTGGGGACAGGGTGGATCAGCCCCAGCATTTT. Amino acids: CAISGDRVDQPQHF.

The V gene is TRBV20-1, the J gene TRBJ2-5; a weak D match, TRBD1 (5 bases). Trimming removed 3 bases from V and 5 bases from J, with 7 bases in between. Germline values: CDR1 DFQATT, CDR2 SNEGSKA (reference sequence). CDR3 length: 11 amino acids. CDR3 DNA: TGCAGTGCTAGTTGGGGCGAGACCCAGTACTTC. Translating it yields CSASWGETQYF.

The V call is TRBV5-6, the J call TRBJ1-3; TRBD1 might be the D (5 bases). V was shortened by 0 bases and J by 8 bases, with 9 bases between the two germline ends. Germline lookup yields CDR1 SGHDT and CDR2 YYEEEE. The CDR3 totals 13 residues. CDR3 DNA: TGTGCCAGCAGCTTGGCCTTGGGGCACACCATATATTTT. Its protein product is CASSLALGHTIYF.

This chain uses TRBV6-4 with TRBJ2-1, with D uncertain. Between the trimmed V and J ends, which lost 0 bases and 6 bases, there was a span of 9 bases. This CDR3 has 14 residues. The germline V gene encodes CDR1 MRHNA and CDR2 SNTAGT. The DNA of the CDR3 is TGTGCCAGCAGTGACTCGAGGTTACTCAATGAGCAGTTCTTC. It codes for CASSDSRLLNEQFF.

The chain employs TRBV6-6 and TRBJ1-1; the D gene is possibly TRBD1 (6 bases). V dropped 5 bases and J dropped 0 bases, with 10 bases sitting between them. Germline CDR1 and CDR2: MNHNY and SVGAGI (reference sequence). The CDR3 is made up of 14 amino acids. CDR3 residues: CASSQGQMNTEAFF. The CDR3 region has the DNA TGTGCCAGCAGTCAGGGACAAATGAACACTGAAGCTTTCTTT.

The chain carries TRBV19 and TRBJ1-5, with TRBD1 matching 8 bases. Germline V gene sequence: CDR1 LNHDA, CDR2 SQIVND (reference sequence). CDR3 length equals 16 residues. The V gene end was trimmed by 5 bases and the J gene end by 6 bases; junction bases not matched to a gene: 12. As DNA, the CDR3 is TGTGCCAGTAGTCAGGGGGCACAGCCCCAAAGTCAGCCCCAGCATTTT. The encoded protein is CASSQGAQPQSQPQHF.

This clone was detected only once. The chain's CDR3 is CASSVSGTGDPGRGYTF. The CDR3 region has the DNA TGCGCCAGCAGTGTTTCCGGGACAGGGGACCCGGGGCGAGGCTACACCTTC. The chain has TRBV5-1 and TRBJ1-2; TRBD1 agrees at 10 bases. The junction had 18 bases not matched to a gene; V was cut back by 5 bases and J by 8 bases. Looked up from germline, CDR1 is SGHRS and CDR2 is YFSETQ. The CDR3 totals 17 residues. The whole variable domain, remainder taken from reference TRBV5-1 and TRBJ1-2, is KAGVTQTPRYLIKTRGQQVTLSCSPISGHRSVSWYQQTPGQGLQFLFEYFSETQRNKGNFPGRFSGRQFSNSRSEMNVSTLELGDSALYLCASSVSGTGDPGRGYTFGSGTRLTVV.

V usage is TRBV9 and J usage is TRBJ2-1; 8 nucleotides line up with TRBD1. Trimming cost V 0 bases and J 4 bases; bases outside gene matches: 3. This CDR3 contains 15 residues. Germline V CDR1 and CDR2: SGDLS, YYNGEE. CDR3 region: CASSVATGGYNEQFF. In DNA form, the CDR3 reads TGTGCCAGCAGCGTAGCTACAGGGGGGTACAATGAGCAGTTCTTC.

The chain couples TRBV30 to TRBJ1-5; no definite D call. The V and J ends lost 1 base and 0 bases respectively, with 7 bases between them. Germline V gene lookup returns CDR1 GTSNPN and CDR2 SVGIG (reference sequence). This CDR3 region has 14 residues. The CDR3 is CAWSGQISNQPQHF. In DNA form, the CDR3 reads TGTGCCTGGAGTGGGCAAATTAGCAATCAGCCCCAGCATTTT. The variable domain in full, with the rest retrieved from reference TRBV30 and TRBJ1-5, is SQTIHQWPATLVQPVGSPLSLECTVEGTSNPNLYWYRQAAGRGLQLLFYSVGIGQISSEVPQNLSASRPQDRQFILSSKKLLLSDSGFYLCAWSGQISNQPQHFGDGTRLSIL.

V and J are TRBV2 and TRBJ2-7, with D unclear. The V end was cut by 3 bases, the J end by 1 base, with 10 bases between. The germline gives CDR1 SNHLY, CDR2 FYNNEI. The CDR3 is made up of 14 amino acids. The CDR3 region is CASSEQTVSYEQYF. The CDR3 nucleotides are TGTGCCAGCAGTGAGCAAACAGTTTCCTACGAGCAGTACTTC.

The CDR3 protein is CASSLQGTVMNTEAFF. CDR3 bases: TGCGCCAGCAGCTTGCAGGGTACGGTAATGAACACTGAAGCTTTCTTT. This chain joins TRBV5-1 and TRBJ1-1, with D tentatively TRBD1 (5 bases). From germline, CDR1 is SGHRS and CDR2 YFSETQ. Trimming stripped 1 base from V and 0 bases from J, with 13 bases between. This CDR3 comprises 16 residues.

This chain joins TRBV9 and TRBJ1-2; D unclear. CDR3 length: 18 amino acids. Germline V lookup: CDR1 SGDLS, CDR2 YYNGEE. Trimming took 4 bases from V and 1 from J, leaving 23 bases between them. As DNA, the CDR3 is TGTGCCAGCAGCTCTCGGGAGAGACCCGTATTGAATAACTATGGCTACACCTTC. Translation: CASSSRERPVLNNYGYTF. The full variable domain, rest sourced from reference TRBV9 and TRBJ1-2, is DSGVTQTPKHLITATGQRVTLRCSPRSGDLSVYWYQQSLDQGLQFLIQYYNGEERAKGNILERFSAQQFPDLHSELNLSSLELGDSALYFCASSSRERPVLNNYGYTFGSGTRLTVV.

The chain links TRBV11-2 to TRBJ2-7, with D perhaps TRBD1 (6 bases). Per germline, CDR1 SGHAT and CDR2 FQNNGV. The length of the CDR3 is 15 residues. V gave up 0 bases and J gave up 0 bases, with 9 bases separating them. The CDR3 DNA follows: TGTGCCAGCAGCTTAGACAGGGGACCCTCCTACGAGCAGTACTTC. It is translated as CASSLDRGPSYEQYF.